The rows below give T cell receptor beta chains drawn from one sample of a study of T-cell memory formation after mild COVID-19. TCRdb recomputed calls from the 5' RACE reads with MiXCR, one row per CDR3 protein. The profile shows over 150,000 distinct CDR3 sequences, about a fifth of them singletons. Sequenced material: PBMCs or a T cell subset sorted from them (not recorded which). These receptors came from an adult woman who had mild COVID-19 (a few samples of this study predate the infection). Cell type and time point are not known. The CDR3 runs from the conserved cysteine through the conserved F or W. Fields, in order: CDR3 DNA, CDR3 protein, J gene, clone size, V gene, D gene. D genes are given only for firm matches. Expanded clones are given a class, and other clones once, few, many or no size at all.

DNA: TGTGCCTGGACCCGGGACGGATCCATGAACACTGAAGCTTTCTTT
CDR3: CAWTRDGSMNTEAFF
J: TRBJ1-1
size: .
V: TRBV30
D: .

DNA: TGCGCCAGCAGCCAAGGGGTAGGTCCCTACTACGAGCAGTACTTC
CDR3: CASSQGVGPYYEQYF
J: TRBJ2-7
size: few
V: TRBV4-1
D: .

DNA: TGCAGCGTGTCACCTTCAGGGGGCAGGGACATTCAGTACTTC
CDR3: CSVSPSGGRDIQYF
J: TRBJ2-4
size: few
V: TRBV29-1
D: TRBD1

DNA: TGTGCCAGTACCATGGACCCGACGCATGAAAAACTGTTTTTT
CDR3: CASTMDPTHEKLFF
J: TRBJ1-4
size: few
V: TRBV19
D: .

DNA: TGTGCCAGCAGCCCGACAGGGCCCTACGAGCAGTACTTC
CDR3: CASSPTGPYEQYF
J: TRBJ2-7
size: .
V: TRBV7-9
D: TRBD1

DNA: TGCAGCGTTGAGACGGGTCCCTACAATGAGCAGTTCTTC
CDR3: CSVETGPYNEQFF
J: TRBJ2-1
size: few
V: TRBV29-1
D: .

DNA: TGCAGTGCTAGAGATCCTCTAGCGGCCTACGAGCAGTACTTC
CDR3: CSARDPLAAYEQYF
J: TRBJ2-7
size: .
V: TRBV20-1
D: TRBD2

DNA: TGTGCCAGCAGTTCCCCAACCGGACTAGCGGGGGAGGCAGATACGCAGTATTTT
CDR3: CASSSPTGLAGEADTQYF
J: TRBJ2-3
size: .
V: TRBV6-2/TRBV6-3
D: TRBD2

DNA: TGTGCCAGCAGCTTAGCTCTCACCGGGACAGGGAGTTACCCAGATACGCAGTATTTT
CDR3: CASSLALTGTGSYPDTQYF
J: TRBJ2-3
size: few
V: TRBV7-2
D: TRBD1

DNA: TGTGCCAGCAGCCCCGCCGGTGGCTACACCTTC
CDR3: CASSPAGGYTF
J: TRBJ1-2
size: few
V: TRBV7-9
D: .

DNA: TGTGCCAGTAGTATAGATATCCCCACCGGGACAGGGGAACCCCACGAGCAGTACTTC
CDR3: CASSIDIPTGTGEPHEQYF
J: TRBJ2-7
size: .
V: TRBV19
D: TRBD1

DNA: TGTGCCAGCAGTGAAGAGGAGGGTGTCTACTTAATCGAGACCACTGAAGCTTTCTTT
CDR3: CASSEEEGVYLIETTEAFF
J: TRBJ1-1
size: .
V: TRBV6-1
D: .

DNA: TGTGCCAGCAGCTTAGTGGAGGGAGTGCTTGAGAATTCACCCCTCCACTTT
CDR3: CASSLVEGVLENSPLHF
J: TRBJ1-6
size: many
V: TRBV7-6
D: .

DNA: TGTGCCAGCAGTTTTCCGTACAGGGGAAATGAGCAGTTCTTC
CDR3: CASSFPYRGNEQFF
J: TRBJ2-1
size: .
V: TRBV12-3/TRBV12-4
D: TRBD1

DNA: TGTGCCAGCAGTTTTTTTGGAGGGGACCACACAGATACGCAGTATTTT
CDR3: CASSFFGGDHTDTQYF
J: TRBJ2-3
size: few
V: TRBV27
D: .

DNA: TGCGCCAGCAGCTTTACACAGGAGAACACTGAAGCTTTCTTT
CDR3: CASSFTQENTEAFF
J: TRBJ1-1
size: few
V: TRBV5-1
D: .

DNA: TGCAGCGTTTTAACAGGGGGTTATGGCTACACCTTC
CDR3: CSVLTGGYGYTF
J: TRBJ1-2
size: .
V: TRBV29-1
D: TRBD1

DNA: TGTGCCAGCAGCCGTCGGGGGACCACAGGAGATACGCAGTATTTT
CDR3: CASSRRGTTGDTQYF
J: TRBJ2-3
size: many
V: TRBV6-6
D: .

DNA: TGTGCCAACTACTTCGGGGAGCTGTTTTTT
CDR3: CANYFGELFF
J: TRBJ2-2
size: few
V: TRBV3-1
D: .

DNA: TGTGCCAGCAGCACGACTAGCGGGAAGTACGAGCAGTACTTC
CDR3: CASSTTSGKYEQYF
J: TRBJ2-7
size: few
V: TRBV6-2/TRBV6-3
D: TRBD2

DNA: TGTGCCAGCAGCGGCGGGGGGGCAGGAGAAAAACTGTTTTTT
CDR3: CASSGGGAGEKLFF
J: TRBJ1-4
size: few
V: TRBV9
D: .

DNA: TGCAGCGTTGGAGGAGGGTCAAGCTATGGCTACACCTTC
CDR3: CSVGGGSSYGYTF
J: TRBJ1-2
size: many
V: TRBV29-1
D: .

DNA: TGTGCCAGCAGCCAAGATCAGGGGGACTATGAAGCTTTCTTT
CDR3: CASSQDQGDYEAFF
J: TRBJ1-1
size: .
V: TRBV4-2
D: TRBD1

DNA: TGTGCCAGCAGATCAGCGGGGCGCACAGATACGCAGTATTTT
CDR3: CASRSAGRTDTQYF
J: TRBJ2-3
size: many
V: TRBV27
D: TRBD2

DNA: TGTGCCAGCAGCTTAGGGTCATCTAGGGGGACCTACGAGCAGTACTTC
CDR3: CASSLGSSRGTYEQYF
J: TRBJ2-7
size: few
V: TRBV7-6
D: .

DNA: TGTGCCAGCAGTTACTCCGACGGGGTTAATCAGCCCCAGCATTTT
CDR3: CASSYSDGVNQPQHF
J: TRBJ1-5
size: .
V: TRBV6-6
D: .

DNA: TGTGCCAGTAGAGATCATGTGGGGGACCAGCCCCAGCATTTT
CDR3: CASRDHVGDQPQHF
J: TRBJ1-5
size: .
V: TRBV19
D: .

DNA: TGTGCCATTGGGTCGGGGACCTACGAGCAGTACTTC
CDR3: CAIGSGTYEQYF
J: TRBJ2-7
size: .
V: TRBV10-3
D: .

DNA: TGTGCCAGCAGCTGGCTAGCGGGGTCCACAGATACGCAGTATTTT
CDR3: CASSWLAGSTDTQYF
J: TRBJ2-3
size: .
V: TRBV5-6
D: TRBD2

DNA: TGTGCCAGCAGCGCCCGGGACAGGGCAGGGGACGAGCAGTACTTC
CDR3: CASSARDRAGDEQYF
J: TRBJ2-7
size: few
V: TRBV9
D: TRBD1

DNA: TGTGCCAGCAGTTACGAGGGGACCGGGGAGCTGTTTTTT
CDR3: CASSYEGTGELFF
J: TRBJ2-2
size: many
V: TRBV6-2/TRBV6-3
D: .

DNA: TGTGCCACCAGTGATTTTTCAGGGAACACCGGGGAGCTGTTTTTT
CDR3: CATSDFSGNTGELFF
J: TRBJ2-2
size: .
V: TRBV24-1
D: .

DNA: TGTGCCAGCAGTTTTCCGACTAGCACAGATACGCAGTATTTT
CDR3: CASSFPTSTDTQYF
J: TRBJ2-3
size: .
V: TRBV12-3/TRBV12-4
D: .

DNA: TGTGCCAGCAGCTTAGTCAGCATTTACAATGAGCAGTTCTTC
CDR3: CASSLVSIYNEQFF
J: TRBJ2-1
size: few
V: TRBV7-2
D: .

DNA: TGTGCCAGCAGTGCCGGGGGGACAGACCATAATGAAAAACTGTTTTTT
CDR3: CASSAGGTDHNEKLFF
J: TRBJ1-4
size: few
V: TRBV6-6
D: TRBD1

DNA: TGTGCCAGCAGCCCTCCGACCAGCCAAGTATATGGCTACACCTTC
CDR3: CASSPPTSQVYGYTF
J: TRBJ1-2
size: .
V: TRBV3-1
D: .

DNA: TGTGCCAGCAGAGCAGGGATCTCCTACGAGCAGTACTTC
CDR3: CASRAGISYEQYF
J: TRBJ2-7
size: .
V: TRBV2
D: .

DNA: TGCAGTGCTAGAAATCATCCGGAATTCCCCTACAATGAGCAGTTCTTC
CDR3: CSARNHPEFPYNEQFF
J: TRBJ2-1
size: .
V: TRBV20-1
D: .

DNA: TGCGCCAGCAGCGATCCGGGACTAGCAGCTTACAATGAGCAGTTCTTC
CDR3: CASSDPGLAAYNEQFF
J: TRBJ2-1
size: .
V: TRBV4-1
D: TRBD2

DNA: TGTGCCAGCAGCTTGATTAGCGGGGGTAGCTACGAGCAGTACTTC
CDR3: CASSLISGGSYEQYF
J: TRBJ2-7
size: .
V: TRBV5-5
D: TRBD2

DNA: TGCGCCAGCAGCCAGCGGACAGGGGAAAATCAGCCCCAGCATTTT
CDR3: CASSQRTGENQPQHF
J: TRBJ1-5
size: .
V: TRBV4-1
D: TRBD1

DNA: TGCGCCAGCAGCCAAGTCAGGGGAGAGACCCAGTACTTC
CDR3: CASSQVRGETQYF
J: TRBJ2-5
size: few
V: TRBV4-1
D: .

DNA: TGTGCCAGCAGTGACTCAGCAGGGTCAACAGCAGATACGCAGTATTTT
CDR3: CASSDSAGSTADTQYF
J: TRBJ2-3
size: few
V: TRBV6-4
D: .

DNA: TGTGCCACCAGTGATACAGGCTATGGCTACACCTTC
CDR3: CATSDTGYGYTF
J: TRBJ1-2
size: .
V: TRBV24-1
D: .

DNA: TGTGCCAGCAGCTACCGGGACACCGGGAACACCGGGGAGCTGTTTTTT
CDR3: CASSYRDTGNTGELFF
J: TRBJ2-2
size: few
V: TRBV7-6
D: .

DNA: TGCGCCAGCCTCCGGGACTCCGGAATCTACGAGCAGTACTTC
CDR3: CASLRDSGIYEQYF
J: TRBJ2-7
size: few
V: TRBV23-1
D: .

DNA: TGTGCCAGCAGCCTTACCGGGACCCACACTGAAGCTTTCTTT
CDR3: CASSLTGTHTEAFF
J: TRBJ1-1
size: .
V: TRBV11-1
D: .

DNA: TGTGCCAGCAGCTTAGGGTGGGGACACAACACTGAAGCTTTCTTT
CDR3: CASSLGWGHNTEAFF
J: TRBJ1-1
size: few
V: TRBV7-6
D: .

DNA: TGCGCCAGCAGCCAACAAGCAGGTCGCCACAATGAGCAGTTCTTC
CDR3: CASSQQAGRHNEQFF
J: TRBJ2-1
size: .
V: TRBV4-1
D: .

DNA: TGTGCCAGCAGCATGACAGGTGCTTTAGGCACAGATACGCAGTATTTT
CDR3: CASSMTGALGTDTQYF
J: TRBJ2-3
size: .
V: TRBV13
D: .

DNA: TGTGCCAGCAGCCAAGATCCGCGGGGGGCTGCTGGGGCCAACGTCCTGACTTTC
CDR3: CASSQDPRGAAGANVLTF
J: TRBJ2-6
size: many
V: TRBV4-2
D: TRBD2